Following are 18 T cell receptor beta chains from one sample sequenced in a study of radiation and T cells in renal cell carcinoma. The time point: baseline pretreatment blood. Treatment of the sample: 15 Gy SBRT to primary tumor, nephrectomy 4 weeks later. TCRdb's copy holds only in-frame clones and misses some; the assay was immunoSEQ multiplex PCR. This sample has 150,000 or so clones, with less than 90% found just once. The starting material was blood, obtained from a patient whose treatment included radiotherapy and nephrectomy. These receptors all come from a woman aged 70 to 79 with renal cell carcinoma.

The rearrangement joins TRBV9 to TRBJ2-7, with 7 nucleotides matching TRBD2. CDR1 and CDR2 (germline): SGDLS, YYNGEE. The CDR3 sequence is 14 residues long. With V trimmed by 0 bases and J by 4 bases, 4 bases remained unmatched. The CDR3 sequence is CASSVEQGGYEQYF. CDR3 DNA sequence: TGTGCCAGCAGCGTAGAGCAGGGAGGGTACGAGCAGTACTTC.

The chain recombines TRBV27 with TRBJ2-3; TRBD2 matches 13 bases. This CDR3 comprises 16 residues. Germline V gene data show CDR1 as MNHEY and CDR2 as SMNVEV (reference sequence). V dropped 4 bases and J dropped 7; count of bases not matched to a gene: 8. The CDR3 protein is CASSSLLAGGPNTQYF. CDR3 nucleotides: TGTGCCAGCAGTTCCCTACTAGCGGGGGGGCCGAATACGCAGTATTTT.

The chain carries TRBV5-1 and TRBJ2-7; TRBD2 matches 10 bases. Trimming removed 0 bases from V and 6 bases from J; junction bases left unmatched: 9. CDR3 size: 16 residues. In germline, CDR1 is SGHRS, CDR2 YFSETQ. The CDR3 here is CASSLAPGLASSEQYF. The DNA of the CDR3 is TGCGCCAGCAGCTTGGCCCCGGGACTAGCGTCTTCCGAGCAGTACTTC.

The V and J genes are TRBV29-1 and TRBJ2-1; 11 bases line up with TRBD2. The CDR3 extends over 12 amino acids. V trimming: 7 bases; J trimming: 4 bases; junction bases outside the gene matches: 0. Germline V gives CDR1 SQVTM, CDR2 ANQGSEA. CDR3 sequence: CSASGGYNEQFF. Written as DNA, the CDR3 is TGCAGCGCTAGCGGGGGGTACAATGAGCAGTTCTTC.

V usage is TRBV21-1 and J usage is TRBJ1-1. TRBV21-1 is termed a pseudogene. The CDR3 runs to 14 residues. CDR3 sequence (DNA): TGTGCCAGCAGCCTAAGGACCGTGCACACTGAAGCTTTCTTT. It yields the protein CASSLRTVHTEAFF.

The chain combines TRBV11-2 with TRBJ2-3; possible D gene TRBD2, 5 bases. The CDR3 loop spans 15 amino acids. V shed 5 bases and J shed 0 bases, with 12 bases lying between them. From germline, CDR1 is SGHAT and CDR2 FQNNGV. The CDR3 region has the DNA TGTGCCAGCAGCCACTGGACTCTCAGCACAGATACGCAGTATTTT. Encoded protein: CASSHWTLSTDTQYF.

The rearrangement joins TRBV30 to TRBJ2-7; no clear D. This CDR3 spans 10 amino acids. V was pared by 1 base and J by 3 bases, with 1 base between. CDR1 is GTSNPN, CDR2 SVGIG, per germline (reference sequence). CDR3 DNA: TGTGCCTGGAGTGGCTACGAGCAGTACTTC. It specifies CAWSGYEQYF.

V is TRBV27 and J is TRBJ2-3; 7 bases line up with TRBD1. Trimming cost V 5 bases and J 1 base; bases outside gene matches: 6. The germline CDR1 and CDR2 sequences are MNHEY and SMNVEV (reference sequence). The CDR3 length is 15 residues. CDR3 coding DNA: TGTGCCAGCAGTGCCCGACAGGGAGGCACAGATACGCAGTATTTT. Its protein is CASSARQGGTDTQYF.

The V call is TRBV30, the J call TRBJ2-2; 8 positions agree with TRBD2. V lost 3 bases and J lost 2; bases outside the gene matches: 8. Germline CDR1 reads GTSNPN; CDR2 reads SVGIG (reference sequence). CDR3 length: 16 amino acids. CDR3 in amino acids: CAWRLRAGGNTGELFF. CDR3 nucleotides: TGTGCCTGGAGATTGCGCGCGGGGGGTAACACCGGGGAGCTGTTTTTT. Supplemented by reference TRBV30 and TRBJ2-2, the full variable domain reads SQTIHQWPATLVQPVGSPLSLECTVEGTSNPNLYWYRQAAGRGLQLLFYSVGIGQISSEVPQNLSASRPQDRQFILSSKKLLLSDSGFYLCAWRLRAGGNTGELFFGEGSRLTVL.

This chain links TRBV10-3 with TRBJ2-2; 8 positions match TRBD1. Germline CDR1 reads ENHRY; CDR2 reads SYGVKD. With V trimmed by 5 bases and J by 1 base, 6 bases remained unmatched. CDR3 length: 16 residues. CDR3 residues: CAISTSTGGNTGELFF. The CDR3 DNA follows: TGTGCCATCAGTACAAGTACAGGGGGGAACACCGGGGAGCTGTTTTTT.

The chain combines TRBV6-4 with TRBJ2-7; the match to TRBD2 covers 9 bases. Per germline, CDR1 MRHNA and CDR2 SNTAGT. The CDR3 is 16 residues long. After removal of 5 bases from V and 4 bases from J, the junction contained 12 bases not matched to a gene. CDR3 DNA sequence: TGTGCCAGCAGTCAATCGGTAGCGGGGGACTATTACGAGCAGTACTTC. Protein sequence: CASSQSVAGDYYEQYF.

Notes on this clone: Mismatch with germline at one junction end may stem from a read error. This chain joins TRBV6-6 and TRBJ1-1, with no clear D. The CDR3 is 13 amino acids. Germline CDR1 MNHNY, CDR2 SVGAGI (reference sequence). Here the CDR3 reads CASTYGVLPEAFF. DNA of the CDR3: TGTGCCAGCACTTACGGGGTTTTACCTGAAGCTTTCTTT.

Details on this clone: The sample has other DNA sequences that encode this CDR3 too. This chain uses TRBV5-1 with TRBJ1-1; D ambiguous. There are 14 residues in the CDR3. Trimming took 0 bases from V and 2 from J, leaving 8 bases between them. CDR1 is SGHRS and CDR2 is YFSETQ in the germline V gene. CDR3 bases: TGCGCCAGCAGCTTGGACGCAGGAAACACTGAAGCTTTCTTT. Its translation is CASSLDAGNTEAFF.

The chain combines TRBV5-1 with TRBJ2-6; D not certain. With 0 bases removed from V and 0 bases from J, the gap between germline ends came to 4 bases. There are 15 residues in the CDR3. From germline, CDR1 is SGHRS and CDR2 YFSETQ. CDR3 in DNA: TGCGCCAGCAGCTTGGGTAGCTCTGGGGCCAACGTCCTGACTTTC. It specifies CASSLGSSGANVLTF.

The J gene is TRBJ2-5, the V gene TRBV4-1, with D perhaps matching TRBD1 or TRBD2 (5 bases each). Germline V CDR1 and CDR2: MGHRA, YSYEKL. Trimming took 2 bases from V and 9 from J, leaving 13 bases between them. The CDR3 sequence is 13 residues long. The CDR3 protein is CASSQQEDTAQYF. CDR3 nucleotide sequence: TGCGCCAGCAGCCAACAGGAGGACACCGCCCAGTACTTC.

The V call is TRBV10-3, the J call TRBJ2-2, with unresolved D. The V end lost 5 bases, the J end lost 4 bases, and 11 bases lay between the germline ends. The CDR3 has 14 amino acids. Germline V gives CDR1 ENHRY, CDR2 SYGVKD. The CDR3, as DNA: TGTGCCATCAGTTATACCCACCTCACCGGGGAGCTGTTTTTT. It encodes CAISYTHLTGELFF.

This sequence joins TRBV2 and TRBJ2-7; possibly TRBD2 for D (6 bases). Trimming shortened V by 7 bases and J by 6 bases, and 22 bases separated the two germline ends. Germline V gives CDR1 SNHLY, CDR2 FYNNEI. This CDR3 is built from 15 residues. CDR3 sequence (DNA): TGTGCCAGCATCCTGGGAGGTAGCGGACTACTCGAGCAGTACTTC. Translation: CASILGGSGLLEQYF.

The gene calls are TRBV27 and TRBJ2-3; D not resolved. CDR1 and CDR2 from the germline V gene are MNHEY and SMNVEV (reference sequence). This CDR3 has 13 residues. Trimming left V 0 bases short and J 1 base short, with 2 bases between. This CDR3 is CASSLSGTDTQYF. CDR3 coding DNA: TGTGCCAGCAGTTTATCAGGCACAGATACGCAGTATTTT.